This T cell receptor beta chain was captured by sequencing in a study of early stage breast cancer tumors. Data came from immunoSEQ multiplex PCR; TCRdb stores just in-frame clones and leaves some out. The repertoire includes about 21,000 clones, about 70% of them detected once, and 25% to 35% sits in the top ten. Points from the study as a whole: Blood repertoires resembled normal breast more than tumor.

Note on this clone: Its antigen is not identified.

CDR1 SNHLY and CDR2 FYNNEI come from the germline V gene. The CDR3 is 14 residues long. With 7 bases removed from V and 5 bases from J, the gap between germline ends came to 18 bases. The sequencing input was blood. The rearrangement uses TRBV2 and TRBJ2-7, with D unclear. This TCR was sampled from a person aged 55 to 69 with breast cancer. The CDR3 loop reads CASMKETAFHEQYF. The DNA of the CDR3 is TGTGCCAGCATGAAAGAAACAGCCTTCCACGAGCAGTACTTC.